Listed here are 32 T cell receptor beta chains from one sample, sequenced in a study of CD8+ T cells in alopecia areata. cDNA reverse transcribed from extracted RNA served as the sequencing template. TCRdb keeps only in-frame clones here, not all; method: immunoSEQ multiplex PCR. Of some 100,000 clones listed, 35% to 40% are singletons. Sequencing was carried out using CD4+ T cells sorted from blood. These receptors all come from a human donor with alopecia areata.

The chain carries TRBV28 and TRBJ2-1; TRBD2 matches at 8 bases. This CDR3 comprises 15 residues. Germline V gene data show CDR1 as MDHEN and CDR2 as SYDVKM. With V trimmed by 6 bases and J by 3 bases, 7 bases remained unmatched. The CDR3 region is CASSPGAGGYNEQFF. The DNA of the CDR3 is TGTGCCAGCAGCCCGGGGGCGGGAGGCTACAATGAGCAGTTCTTC.

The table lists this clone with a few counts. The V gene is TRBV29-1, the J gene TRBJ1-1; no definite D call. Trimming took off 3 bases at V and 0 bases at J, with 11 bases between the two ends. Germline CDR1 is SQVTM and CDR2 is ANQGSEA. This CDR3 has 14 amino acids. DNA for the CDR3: TGCAGCGTTGACTTGGGAAACTTGAACACTGAAGCTTTCTTT. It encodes CSVDLGNLNTEAFF.

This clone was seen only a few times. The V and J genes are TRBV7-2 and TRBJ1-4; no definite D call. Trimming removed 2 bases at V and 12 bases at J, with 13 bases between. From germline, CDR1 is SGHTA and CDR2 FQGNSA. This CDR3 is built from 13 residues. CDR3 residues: CASSLRRDGELFF. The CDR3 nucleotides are TGTGCCAGCAGCTTACGTCGCGATGGGGAACTGTTTTTT.

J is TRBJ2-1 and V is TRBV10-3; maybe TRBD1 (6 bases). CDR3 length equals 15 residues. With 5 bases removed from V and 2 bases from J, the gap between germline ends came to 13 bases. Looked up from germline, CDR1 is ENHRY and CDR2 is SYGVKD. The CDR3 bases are TGTGCCATCAGTTCCCCGACAGGTACCTACAATGAGCAGTTCTTC. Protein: CAISSPTGTYNEQFF.

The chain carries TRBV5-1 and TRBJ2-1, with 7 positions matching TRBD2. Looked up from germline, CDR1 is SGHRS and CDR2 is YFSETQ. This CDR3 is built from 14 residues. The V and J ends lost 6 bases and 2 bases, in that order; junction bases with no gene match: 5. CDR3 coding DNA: TGCGCCAGCACGCTGGGGGGGACCTACAATGAGCAGTTCTTC. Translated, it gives CASTLGGTYNEQFF.

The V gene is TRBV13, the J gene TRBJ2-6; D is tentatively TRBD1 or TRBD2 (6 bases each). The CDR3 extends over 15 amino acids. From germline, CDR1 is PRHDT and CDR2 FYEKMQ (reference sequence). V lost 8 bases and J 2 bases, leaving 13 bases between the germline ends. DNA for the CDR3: TGTGCCAGCGTCCGGGGGCGCCCTGGGGCCAACGTCCTGACTTTC. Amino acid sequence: CASVRGRPGANVLTF. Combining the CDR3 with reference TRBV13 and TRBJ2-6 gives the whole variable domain AAGVIQSPRHLIKEKRETATLKCYPIPRHDTVYWYQQGPGQDPQFLISFYEKMQSDKGSIPDRFSAQQFSDYHSELNMSSLELGDSALYFCASVRGRPGANVLTFGAGSRLTVL.

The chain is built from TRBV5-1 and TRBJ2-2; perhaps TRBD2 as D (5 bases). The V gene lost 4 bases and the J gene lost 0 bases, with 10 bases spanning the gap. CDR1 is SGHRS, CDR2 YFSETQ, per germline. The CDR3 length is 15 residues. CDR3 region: CASSGRGSNTGELFF. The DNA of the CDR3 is TGCGCCAGCAGCGGGAGAGGATCGAACACCGGGGAGCTGTTTTTT.

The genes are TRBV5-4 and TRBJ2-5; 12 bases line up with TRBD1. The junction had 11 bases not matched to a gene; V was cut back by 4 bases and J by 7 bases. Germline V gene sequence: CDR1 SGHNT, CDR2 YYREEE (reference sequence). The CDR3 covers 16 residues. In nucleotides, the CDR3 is TGTGCCAGCAGCCGGAGAGGGGGACAGGGGGCGGTGACCCAGTACTTC. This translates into CASSRRGGQGAVTQYF.

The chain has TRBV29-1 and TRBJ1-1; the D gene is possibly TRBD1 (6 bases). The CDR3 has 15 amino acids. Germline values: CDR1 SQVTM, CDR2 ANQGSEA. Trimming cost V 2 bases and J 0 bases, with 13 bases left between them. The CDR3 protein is CSVEPDRILNTEAFF. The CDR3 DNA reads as TGCAGCGTTGAACCTGACAGGATCCTGAACACTGAAGCTTTCTTT.

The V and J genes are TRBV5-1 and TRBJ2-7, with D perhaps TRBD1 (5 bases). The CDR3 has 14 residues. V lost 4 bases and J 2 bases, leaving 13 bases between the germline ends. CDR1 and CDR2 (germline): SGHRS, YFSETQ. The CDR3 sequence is CASSPRTDTYEQYF. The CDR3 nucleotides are TGCGCCAGCAGCCCCCGGACGGACACCTACGAGCAGTACTTC.

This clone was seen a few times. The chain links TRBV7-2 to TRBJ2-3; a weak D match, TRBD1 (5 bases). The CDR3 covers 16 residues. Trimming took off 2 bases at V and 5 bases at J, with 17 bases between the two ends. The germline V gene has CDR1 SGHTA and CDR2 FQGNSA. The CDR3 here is CASSLQTARLRDTQYF. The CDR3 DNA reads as TGTGCCAGCAGCTTACAGACAGCGAGGCTACGAGATACGCAGTATTTT. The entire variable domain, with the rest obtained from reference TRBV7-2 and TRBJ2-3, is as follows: GAGVSQSPSNKVTEKGKDVELRCDPISGHTALYWYRQSLGQGLEFLIYFQGNSAPDKSGLPSDRFSAERTGGSVSTLTIQRTQQEDSAVYLCASSLQTARLRDTQYFGPGTRLTVL.

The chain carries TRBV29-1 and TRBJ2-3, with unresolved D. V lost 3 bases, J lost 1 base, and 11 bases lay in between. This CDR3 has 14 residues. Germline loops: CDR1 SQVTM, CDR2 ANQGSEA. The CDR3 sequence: CSVDSTIGTDTQYF. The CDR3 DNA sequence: TGCAGCGTTGATTCCACAATCGGCACAGATACGCAGTATTTT.

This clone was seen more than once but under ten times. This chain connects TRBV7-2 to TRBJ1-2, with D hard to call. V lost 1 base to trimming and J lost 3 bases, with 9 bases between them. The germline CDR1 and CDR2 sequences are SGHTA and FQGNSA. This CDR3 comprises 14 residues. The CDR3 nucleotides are TGTGCCAGCAGCTTAGGAGGGATCCACTATGGCTACACCTTC. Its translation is CASSLGGIHYGYTF.

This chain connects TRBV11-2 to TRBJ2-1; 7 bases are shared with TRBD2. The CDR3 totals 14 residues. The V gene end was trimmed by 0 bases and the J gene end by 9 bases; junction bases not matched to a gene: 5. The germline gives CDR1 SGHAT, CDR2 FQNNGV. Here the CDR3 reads CASSLEAGVSEQFF. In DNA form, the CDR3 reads TGTGCCAGCAGCTTAGAGGCGGGAGTTAGTGAGCAGTTCTTC.

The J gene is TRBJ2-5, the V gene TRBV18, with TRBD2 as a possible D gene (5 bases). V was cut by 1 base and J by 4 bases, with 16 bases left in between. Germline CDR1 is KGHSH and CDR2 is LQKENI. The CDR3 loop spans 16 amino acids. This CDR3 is CASSPQSSLLPETQYF. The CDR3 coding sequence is TGTGCCAGCTCACCACAATCTAGCTTACTGCCAGAGACCCAGTACTTC.

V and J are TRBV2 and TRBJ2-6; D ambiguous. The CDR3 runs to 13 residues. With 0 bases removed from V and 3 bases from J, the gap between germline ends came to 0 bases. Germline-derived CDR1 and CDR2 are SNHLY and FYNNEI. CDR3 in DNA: TGTGCCAGCAGTGAAGCTGGGGCCAACGTCCTGACTTTC. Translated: CASSEAGANVLTF.

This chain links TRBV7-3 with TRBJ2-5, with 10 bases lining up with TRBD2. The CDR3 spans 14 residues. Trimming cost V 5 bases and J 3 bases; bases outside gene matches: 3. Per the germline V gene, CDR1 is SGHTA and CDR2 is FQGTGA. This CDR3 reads CASSPTSGEETQYF. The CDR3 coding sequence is TGTGCCAGCAGCCCTACTAGCGGGGAAGAGACCCAGTACTTC.

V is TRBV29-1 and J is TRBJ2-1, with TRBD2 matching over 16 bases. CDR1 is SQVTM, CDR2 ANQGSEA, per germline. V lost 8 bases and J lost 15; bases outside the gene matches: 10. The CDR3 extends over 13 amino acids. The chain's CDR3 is CSLQGLAGGARFF. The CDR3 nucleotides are TGCAGCCTCCAGGGACTAGCGGGGGGGGCTCGGTTCTTC.

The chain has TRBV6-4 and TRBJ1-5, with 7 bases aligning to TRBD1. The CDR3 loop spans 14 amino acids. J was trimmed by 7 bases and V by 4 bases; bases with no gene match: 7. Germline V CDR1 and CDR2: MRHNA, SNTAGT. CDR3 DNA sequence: TGTGCCAGCAGTGTAGCAGGGGGGCGACAGCCCCAGCATTTT. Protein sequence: CASSVAGGRQPQHF.

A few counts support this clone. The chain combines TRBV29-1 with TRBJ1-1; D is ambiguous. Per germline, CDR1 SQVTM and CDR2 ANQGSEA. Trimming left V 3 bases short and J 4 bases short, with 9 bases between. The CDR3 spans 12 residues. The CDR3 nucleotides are TGCAGCGTTGATTCCCAAAGCACTGAAGCTTTCTTT. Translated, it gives CSVDSQSTEAFF.

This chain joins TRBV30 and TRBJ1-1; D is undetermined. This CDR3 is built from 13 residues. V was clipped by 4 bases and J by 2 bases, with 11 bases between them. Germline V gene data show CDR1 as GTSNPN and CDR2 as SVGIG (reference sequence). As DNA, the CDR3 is TGTGCCTGGATGGTCAGTGCTAACACTGAAGCTTTCTTT. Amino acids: CAWMVSANTEAFF.

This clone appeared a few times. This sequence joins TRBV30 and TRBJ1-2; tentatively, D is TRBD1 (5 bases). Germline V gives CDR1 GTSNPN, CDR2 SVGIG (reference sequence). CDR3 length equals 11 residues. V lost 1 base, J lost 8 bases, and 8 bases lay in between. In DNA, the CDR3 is TGTGCCTGGAGTGCAGGGAGCGGCTACACCTTC. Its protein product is CAWSAGSGYTF.

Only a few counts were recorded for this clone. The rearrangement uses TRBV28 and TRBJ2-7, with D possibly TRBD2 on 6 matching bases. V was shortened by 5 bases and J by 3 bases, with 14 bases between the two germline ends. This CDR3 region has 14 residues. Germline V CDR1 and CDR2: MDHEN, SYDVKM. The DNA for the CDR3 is TGTGCCAGCAGTCCCGGGACTGGCTTCTACGAGCAGTACTTC. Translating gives CASSPGTGFYEQYF.

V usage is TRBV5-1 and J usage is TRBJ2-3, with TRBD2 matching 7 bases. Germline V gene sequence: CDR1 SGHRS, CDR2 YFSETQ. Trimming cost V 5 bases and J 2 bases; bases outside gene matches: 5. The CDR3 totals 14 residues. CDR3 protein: CASSERGTTDTQYF. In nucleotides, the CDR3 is TGCGCCAGCAGTGAGCGGGGAACCACAGATACGCAGTATTTT.

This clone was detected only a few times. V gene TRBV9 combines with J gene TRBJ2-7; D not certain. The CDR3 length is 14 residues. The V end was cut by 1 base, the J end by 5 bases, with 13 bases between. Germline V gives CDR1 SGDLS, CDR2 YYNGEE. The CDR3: CASSVSGDTNEQYF. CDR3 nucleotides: TGTGCCAGCAGCGTATCTGGGGATACGAACGAGCAGTACTTC.

As DNA, the CDR3 is TGCAGCGTTGGCAGGGACGCGAATGAAAAACTGTTTTTT. Translation gives CSVGRDANEKLFF. The chain has TRBV29-1 and TRBJ1-4, with D possibly being TRBD1 (5 bases). CDR1 is SQVTM, CDR2 ANQGSEA, per germline. V was pared by 4 bases and J by 5 bases, with 11 bases between. The CDR3 spans 13 residues.

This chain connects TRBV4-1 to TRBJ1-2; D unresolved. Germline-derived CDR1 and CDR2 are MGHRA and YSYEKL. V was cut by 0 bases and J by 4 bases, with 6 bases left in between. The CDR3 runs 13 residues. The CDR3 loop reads CASSQDESYGYTF. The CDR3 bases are TGCGCCAGCAGCCAAGACGAGAGCTATGGCTACACCTTC.

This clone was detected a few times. CDR3 in DNA: TGTGCCTGGAGTAAGCTAGGACCAGATACGCAGTATTTT. Its translation: CAWSKLGPDTQYF. V usage is TRBV30 and J usage is TRBJ2-3; D remains unclear. Germline CDR1 is GTSNPN and CDR2 is SVGIG (reference sequence). The CDR3 has 13 amino acids. The V gene lost 2 bases and the J gene lost 4 bases, with 10 bases spanning the gap.

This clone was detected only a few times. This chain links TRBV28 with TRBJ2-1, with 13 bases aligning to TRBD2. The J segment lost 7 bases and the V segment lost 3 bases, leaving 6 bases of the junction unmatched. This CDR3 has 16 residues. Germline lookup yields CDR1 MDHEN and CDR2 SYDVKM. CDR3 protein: CASSLTTSGRRNEQFF. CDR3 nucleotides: TGTGCCAGCAGTTTGACGACTAGCGGGAGGCGTAATGAGCAGTTCTTC.

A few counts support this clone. CDR3 residues: CASKWVDTQYF. CDR3 in DNA: TGTGCCAGCAAGTGGGTAGATACGCAGTATTTT. V usage is TRBV11-2 and J usage is TRBJ2-3; D call uncertain. CDR3 size: 11 residues. V was trimmed by 7 bases and J by 5 bases, leaving 7 bases between them. From germline, CDR1 is SGHAT and CDR2 FQNNGV.

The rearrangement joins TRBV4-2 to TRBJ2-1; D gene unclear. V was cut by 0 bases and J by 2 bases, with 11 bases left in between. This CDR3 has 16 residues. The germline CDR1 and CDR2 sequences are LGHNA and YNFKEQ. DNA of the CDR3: TGTGCCAGCAGCCAAGATCCCCCCAAAGCCTACAATGAGCAGTTCTTC. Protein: CASSQDPPKAYNEQFF.

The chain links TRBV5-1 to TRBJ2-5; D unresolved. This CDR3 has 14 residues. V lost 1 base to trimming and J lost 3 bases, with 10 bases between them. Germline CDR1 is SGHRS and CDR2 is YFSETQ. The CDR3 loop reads CASSLIPGEETQYF. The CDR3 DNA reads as TGCGCCAGCAGCTTGATCCCGGGCGAAGAGACCCAGTACTTC.